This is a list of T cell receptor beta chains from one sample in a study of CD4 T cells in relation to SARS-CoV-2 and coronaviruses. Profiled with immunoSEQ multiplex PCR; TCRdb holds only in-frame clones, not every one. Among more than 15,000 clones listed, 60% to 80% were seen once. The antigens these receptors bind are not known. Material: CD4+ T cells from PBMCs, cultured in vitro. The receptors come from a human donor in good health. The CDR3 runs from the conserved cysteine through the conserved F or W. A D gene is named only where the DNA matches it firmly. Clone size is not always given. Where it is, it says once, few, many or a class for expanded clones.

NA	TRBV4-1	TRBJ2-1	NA	CASSQVAESSYNEQFF	TGCGCCAGCAGCCAAGTAGCGGAGAGCTCCTACAATGAGCAGTTCTTC
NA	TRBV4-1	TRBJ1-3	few	CASSQDDAGNTIYF	TGCGCCAGCAGCCAAGACGACGCTGGAAACACCATATATTTT
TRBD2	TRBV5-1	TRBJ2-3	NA	CASSLASSGSEDTQYF	TGCGCCAGCAGCTTGGCGTCTAGCGGGAGCGAAGATACGCAGTATTTT
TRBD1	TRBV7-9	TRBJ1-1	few	CASSLQGDTEAFF	TGTGCCAGCAGCTTACAGGGGGACACTGAAGCTTTCTTT
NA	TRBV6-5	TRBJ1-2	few	CASSAQDIGASYTF	TGTGCCAGCAGCGCCCAGGACATAGGGGCGAGCTACACCTTC
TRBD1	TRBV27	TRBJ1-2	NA	CASSARQGAYGYTF	TGTGCCAGCAGTGCGCGACAGGGGGCCTACGGCTACACCTTC
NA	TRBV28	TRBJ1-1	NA	CASSLRAKRSF	TGTGCCAGCAGCCTCCGGGCCAAAAGGAGCTTT
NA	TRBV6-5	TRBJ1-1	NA	CASTGGLYTEAFF	TGTGCCAGCACCGGGGGCCTGTACACTGAAGCTTTCTTT
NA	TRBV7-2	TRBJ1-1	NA	CASSTGTAKTSEAFF	TGTGCCAGCAGCACTGGGACGGCGAAGACGTCGGAAGCTTTCTTT
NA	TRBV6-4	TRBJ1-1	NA	CASSDGANTEAFF	TGTGCCAGCAGTGACGGGGCGAACACTGAAGCTTTCTTT
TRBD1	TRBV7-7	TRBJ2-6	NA	CASSPAQGANGANVLTF	TGTGCCAGCAGCCCGGCGCAGGGGGCGAACGGGGCCAACGTCCTGACTTTC
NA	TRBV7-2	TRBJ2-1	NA	CASSLVGDYNEQFF	TGTGCCAGCAGCTTAGTAGGGGATTACAATGAGCAGTTCTTC
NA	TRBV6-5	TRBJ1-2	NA	CASKEVSNYGYTF	TGTGCCAGCAAAGAGGTCAGCAACTATGGCTACACCTTC
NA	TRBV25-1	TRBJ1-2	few	CASSSDPGQGDYGYTF	TGTGCCAGCAGTTCTGATCCGGGACAAGGAGACTATGGCTACACCTTC
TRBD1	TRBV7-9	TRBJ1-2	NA	CASSSPDGTGGHGYTF	TGTGCCAGCAGCTCACCTGACGGGACAGGGGGCCATGGCTACACCTTC
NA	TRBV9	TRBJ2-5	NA	CASSVAGGDQETQYF	TGTGCCAGCAGCGTAGCTGGGGGAGACCAAGAGACCCAGTACTTC
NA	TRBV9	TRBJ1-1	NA	CASTSGTTNTEAFF	TGTGCCAGCACCTCCGGGACAACGAACACTGAAGCTTTCTTT
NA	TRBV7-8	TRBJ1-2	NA	CASSSSRGRGTGGYTF	TGTGCCAGCAGCTCGAGCAGGGGCCGGGGGACGGGTGGCTACACCTTC
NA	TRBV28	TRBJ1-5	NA	CASSLGRFSNQPQHF	TGTGCCAGCAGTTTAGGTCGGTTTAGCAATCAGCCCCAGCATTTT
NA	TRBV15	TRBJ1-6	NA	CATSRVSNSPLHF	TGTGCCACCAGCAGAGTGTCTAATTCACCCCTCCACTTT
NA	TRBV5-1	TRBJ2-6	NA	CASSLAVSSGANVLTF	TGCGCCAGCAGCTTGGCCGTCAGCTCTGGGGCCAACGTCCTGACTTTC
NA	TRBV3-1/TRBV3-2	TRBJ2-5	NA	CASSQGGGSETQYF	TGTGCCAGCAGCCAAGGAGGAGGGTCAGAGACCCAGTACTTC
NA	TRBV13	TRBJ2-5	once	CASSLVETQYF	TGTGCCAGCAGCTTAGTTGAGACCCAGTACTTC
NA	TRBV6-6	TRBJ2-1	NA	CASSYDRTNEQFF	TGTGCCAGCAGTTACGACCGAACCAATGAGCAGTTCTTC
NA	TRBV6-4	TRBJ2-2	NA	CASSEAAQNTGELFF	TGTGCCAGCAGTGAGGCGGCCCAGAACACCGGGGAGCTGTTTTTT
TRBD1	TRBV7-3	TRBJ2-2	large	CASSLGGQGNTGELFF	TGTGCCAGCAGCTTAGGGGGACAGGGAAACACCGGGGAGCTGTTTTTT